A selection of T cell receptor beta chains follows, all from one sample in a study of blood T cell repertoires in COVID-19. Clones were sequenced by immunoSEQ multiplex PCR, and TCRdb holds only the in-frame ones, with some missing. The data hold about 70,000 clones, with roughly 84% observed a single time. The sample comprised peripheral blood. Receptors originate from a woman younger than 30 with acute or convalescent COVID-19. Both conserved end residues are part of each CDR3. A D gene is named only where the DNA matches it firmly. Clone size is shown for a subset of rows, as once, few, many or a class of expanded clone.

D | J | size | V | DNA | CDR3
TRBD1 | TRBJ2-5 | - | TRBV28 | TGTGCCAGCAGTTTAAGACAGGGGGCGCGTGAGACCCAGTACTTC | CASSLRQGARETQYF
TRBD1 | TRBJ2-7 | - | TRBV13 | TGTGCCAGCAGCTTCAGGGGGCGCGGATCCTACGAGCAGTACTTC | CASSFRGRGSYEQYF
- | TRBJ1-3 | - | TRBV15 | TGTGCCACCAGCAGAGAACGACAGGCTGGAAACACCATATATTTT | CATSRERQAGNTIYF
- | TRBJ1-1 | - | TRBV19 | TGTGCCAGTAGTATATCGTCTCCCAACACTGAAGCTTTCTTT | CASSISSPNTEAFF
- | TRBJ1-1 | - | TRBV19 | TGTGCCAGTAGTGTCAGGGGAATGAACACTGAAGCTTTCTTT | CASSVRGMNTEAFF
TRBD1 | TRBJ2-3 | - | TRBV5-1 | TGCGCCAGCAGCAAGAGGGGGCCAGATACGCAGTATTTT | CASSKRGPDTQYF
- | TRBJ1-2 | - | TRBV2 | TGTGCCAGCATTAGAGAGAGTACCGACAGCTATGGCTACACCTTC | CASIRESTDSYGYTF
- | TRBJ1-1 | few | TRBV7-9 | TGTGCCAGCAGTCCCCCTAGCATGAACACTGAAGCTTTCTTT | CASSPPSMNTEAFF
- | TRBJ2-1 | - | TRBV24-1 | TGTGCCACCAGTCTATACAATGAGCAGTTCTTC | CATSLYNEQFF
TRBD2 | TRBJ2-2 | - | TRBV7-2 | TGTGCCAGCAGCTTAACGGGGGCGGGAGGGCCGACCGGGGAGCTGTTTTTT | CASSLTGAGGPTGELFF
TRBD2 | TRBJ2-3 | - | TRBV3-1/TRBV3-2 | TGTGCCAGCAGCCATACTAGCGGGCACACAGATACGCAGTATTTT | CASSHTSGHTDTQYF
- | TRBJ2-1 | - | TRBV18 | TGTGCCAGCTCGTCCGACCTGGGGAGCTCCTACAATGAGCAGTTCTTC | CASSSDLGSSYNEQFF
TRBD1 | TRBJ1-2 | - | TRBV12-3/TRBV12-4 | TGTGCCAGCAGTCAACAGGGGCCTGGTGGCTACACCTTC | CASSQQGPGGYTF
- | TRBJ1-3 | - | TRBV6-2/TRBV6-3 | TGTGCCAGCAGTTACGCGAGGAACTCTGGAAACACCATATATTTT | CASSYARNSGNTIYF
- | TRBJ1-5 | - | TRBV3-1/TRBV3-2 | TGTGCCAGCAGCCAAGGCGCGGGCAATCAGCCCCAGCATTTT | CASSQGAGNQPQHF
- | TRBJ1-5 | once | TRBV4-1 | TGCGCCAGCAGCCCTGGCCCGCAGGGCACTCAGCCCCAGCATTTT | CASSPGPQGTQPQHF
TRBD1 | TRBJ1-1 | - | TRBV11-2 | TGTGCCAGCAGCCTATTGCCGAGACAGGGGCCGAACACTGAAGCTTTCTTT | CASSLLPRQGPNTEAFF
TRBD2 | TRBJ2-1 | - | TRBV11-3 | TGTGCCAGCAGCTTAGGCGGGGGGAGGTCCAATGAGCAGTTCTTC | CASSLGGGRSNEQFF
- | TRBJ1-1 | - | TRBV6-2/TRBV6-3 | TGTGCCAGCAGTTACTCGGCTGAGAACACTGAAGCTTTCTTT | CASSYSAENTEAFF
TRBD2 | TRBJ2-2 | once | TRBV3-1/TRBV3-2 | TGTGCCAGCAGCCCTCGGACTAGCGGGGGGGATACCGGGGAGCTGTTTTTT | CASSPRTSGGDTGELFF
- | TRBJ1-1 | - | TRBV11-2 | TGTGCCAGCAGCTTGGGACAAAACACTGAAGCTTTCTTT | CASSLGQNTEAFF
TRBD1 | TRBJ1-5 | - | TRBV19 | TGTGCCAGTAGTCTATCCGGGACAGGGAACAATCAGCCCCAGCATTTT | CASSLSGTGNNQPQHF
- | TRBJ1-3 | once | TRBV29-1 | TGCAGCGTTTTGACAGACTCTGGAAACACCATATATTTT | CSVLTDSGNTIYF
TRBD2 | TRBJ2-1 | - | TRBV7-9 | TGTGCCAGCAGCTCCGGGACTAGCGGGAACAATGAGCAGTTCTTC | CASSSGTSGNNEQFF
TRBD1 | TRBJ1-5 | - | TRBV27 | TGTGCCAGCAGTTTATGGGGGACAGGGGGGGGCAATCAGCCCCAGCATTTT | CASSLWGTGGGNQPQHF
- | TRBJ1-3 | - | TRBV11-3 | TGTGCCAGCAGCTTAGCAGGATCTGGAAACACCATATATTTT | CASSLAGSGNTIYF
- | TRBJ2-3 | - | TRBV30 | TGTGCCTGGACGGGCACAGATACGCAGTATTTT | CAWTGTDTQYF
- | TRBJ1-1 | - | TRBV6-5 | TGTGCCCGGGGAGGGGCGGACACTGAAGCTTTCTTT | CARGGADTEAFF
TRBD1 | TRBJ2-2 | - | TRBV29-1 | TGCAGCGTTAACACAGGGGCGGCCGGGGAGCTGTTTTTT | CSVNTGAAGELFF
TRBD1 | TRBJ2-3 | - | TRBV7-8 | TGTGCCAGCAGCCACGGACAGGGCGGCACAGATACGCAGTATTTT | CASSHGQGGTDTQYF
- | TRBJ1-1 | - | TRBV6-1 | TGTGCCAGCAGTGAATCCAGGGTTAGGACTGAAGCTTTCTTT | CASSESRVRTEAFF
- | TRBJ2-1 | - | TRBV21-1 | TGTGCCAGCAGCGGCCGGGACAGGGCTGACAATGAGCAGTTCTTC | CASSGRDRADNEQFF
- | TRBJ2-7 | - | TRBV7-9 | TGTGCCAGCAGCTTAACACCTTCCCACGAGCAGTACTTC | CASSLTPSHEQYF
TRBD1 | TRBJ1-4 | once | TRBV5-4 | TGTGCCAGCAGCTCGGGACAGGGACAAGAAAAACTGTTTTTT | CASSSGQGQEKLFF
- | TRBJ2-1 | few | TRBV19 | TGTGCCAGTAGTACCAGATCCTACAATGAGCAGTTCTTC | CASSTRSYNEQFF
TRBD1 | TRBJ1-4 | - | TRBV5-1 | TGCGCCAGCAGCAGTGGACAGGGGGCGAGACAGAATGAAAAACTGTTTTTT | CASSSGQGARQNEKLFF
TRBD1 | TRBJ2-5 | - | TRBV18 | TGTGCCAGCTCACCGACAGGGGAGACCCAGTACTTC | CASSPTGETQYF
- | TRBJ1-5 | - | TRBV19 | TGTGCCAGTAGGCTACAGGGTAGCAATCAGCCCCAGCATTTT | CASRLQGSNQPQHF
TRBD2 | TRBJ2-1 | medium-sized | TRBV27 | TGTGCCAGCAGTTTAGGGACTAGCGGGAGCGATGAGCAGTTCTTC | CASSLGTSGSDEQFF
- | TRBJ1-4 | - | TRBV27 | TGTGCCAGCAGTTTCGGGGGGACTAATGAAAAACTGTTTTTT | CASSFGGTNEKLFF
TRBD1 | TRBJ1-2 | - | TRBV18 | TGTGCCAGCTCACCTTCCCCGACAGGGGCCTATGGCTACACCTTC | CASSPSPTGAYGYTF
TRBD1 | TRBJ1-1 | - | TRBV7-2 | TGTGCCAGCAGCTGGACAGGGGGCAGTGATATTGAAGCTTTCTTT | CASSWTGGSDIEAFF